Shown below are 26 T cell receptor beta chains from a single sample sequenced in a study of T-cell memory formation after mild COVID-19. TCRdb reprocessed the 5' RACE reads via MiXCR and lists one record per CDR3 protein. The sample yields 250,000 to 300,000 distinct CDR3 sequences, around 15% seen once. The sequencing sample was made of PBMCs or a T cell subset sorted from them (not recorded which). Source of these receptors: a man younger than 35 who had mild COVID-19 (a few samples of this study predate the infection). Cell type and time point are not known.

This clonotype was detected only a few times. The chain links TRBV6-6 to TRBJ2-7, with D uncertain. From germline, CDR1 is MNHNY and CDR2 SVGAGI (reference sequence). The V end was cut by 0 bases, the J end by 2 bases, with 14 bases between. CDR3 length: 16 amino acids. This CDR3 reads CASSYSTGDITYEQYF. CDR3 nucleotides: TGTGCCAGCAGTTACTCGACCGGCGACATTACCTACGAGCAGTACTTC.

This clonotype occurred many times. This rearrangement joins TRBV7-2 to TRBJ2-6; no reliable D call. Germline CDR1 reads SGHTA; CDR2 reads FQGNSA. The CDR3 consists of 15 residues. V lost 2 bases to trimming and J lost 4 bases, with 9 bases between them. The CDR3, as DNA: TGTGCCAGCAGCTTATCCCTGGCCGGGGCCAACGTCCTGACTTTC. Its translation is CASSLSLAGANVLTF.

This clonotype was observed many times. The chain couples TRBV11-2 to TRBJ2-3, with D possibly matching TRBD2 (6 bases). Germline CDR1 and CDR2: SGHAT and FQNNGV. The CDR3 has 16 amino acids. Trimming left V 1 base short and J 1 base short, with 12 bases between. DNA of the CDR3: TGTGCCAGCAGCTTAGGATACGGGGAGGGCACAGATACGCAGTATTTT. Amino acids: CASSLGYGEGTDTQYF.

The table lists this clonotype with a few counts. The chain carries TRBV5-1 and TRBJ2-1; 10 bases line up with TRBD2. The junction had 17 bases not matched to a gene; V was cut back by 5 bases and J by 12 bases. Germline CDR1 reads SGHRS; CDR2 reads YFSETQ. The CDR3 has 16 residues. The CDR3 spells CASSSMPSGGAGGQFF. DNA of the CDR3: TGCGCCAGCAGTTCGATGCCTAGCGGGGGCGCCGGGGGGCAGTTCTTC.

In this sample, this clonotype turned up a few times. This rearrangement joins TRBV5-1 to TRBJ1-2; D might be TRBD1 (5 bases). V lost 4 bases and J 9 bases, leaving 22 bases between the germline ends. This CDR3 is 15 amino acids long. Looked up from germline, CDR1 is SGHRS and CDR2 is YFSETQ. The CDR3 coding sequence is TGCGCCAGCAGCACGGATTCCGGGACCGCTGGGCGCTACACCTTC. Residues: CASSTDSGTAGRYTF.

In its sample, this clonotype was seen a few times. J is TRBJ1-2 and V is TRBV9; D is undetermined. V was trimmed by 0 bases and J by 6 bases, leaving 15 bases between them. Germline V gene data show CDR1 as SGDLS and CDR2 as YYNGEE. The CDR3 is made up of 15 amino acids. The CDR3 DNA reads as TGTGCCAGCAGCGTAGTCGCCTCCATCGCCGATGGCTACACCTTC. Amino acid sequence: CASSVVASIADGYTF.

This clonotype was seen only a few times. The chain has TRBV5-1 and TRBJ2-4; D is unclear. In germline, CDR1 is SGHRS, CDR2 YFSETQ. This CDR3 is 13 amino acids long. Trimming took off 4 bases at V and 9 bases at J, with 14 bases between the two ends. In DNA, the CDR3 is TGCGCCAGCAGCCCAGCCGCCCGAGGCATTCAGTACTTC. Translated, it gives CASSPAARGIQYF.

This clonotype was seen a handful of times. The CDR3 loop is CASSQAVTGGFGQPQHF. The CDR3 bases are TGCGCCAGCAGCCAAGCCGTGACCGGGGGGTTCGGTCAGCCCCAGCATTTT. The rearrangement joins TRBV4-1 to TRBJ1-5; a possible D gene is TRBD1 (5 bases). V lost 1 base, J lost 6 bases, and 19 bases lay in between. The germline V gene encodes CDR1 MGHRA and CDR2 YSYEKL. The CDR3 consists of 17 residues.

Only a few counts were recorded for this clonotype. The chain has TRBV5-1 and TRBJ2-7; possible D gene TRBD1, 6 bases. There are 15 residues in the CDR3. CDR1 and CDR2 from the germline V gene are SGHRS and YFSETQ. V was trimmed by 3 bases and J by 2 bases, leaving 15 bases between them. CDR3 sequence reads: CASSSTTGFTYEQYF. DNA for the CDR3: TGCGCCAGCAGCTCCACTACAGGGTTCACCTACGAGCAGTACTTC.

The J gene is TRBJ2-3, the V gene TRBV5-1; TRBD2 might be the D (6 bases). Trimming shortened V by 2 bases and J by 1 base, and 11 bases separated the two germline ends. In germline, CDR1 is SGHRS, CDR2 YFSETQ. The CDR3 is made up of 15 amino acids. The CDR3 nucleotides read TGCGCCAGCAGCTTTACTAGCAGCCGCACAGATACGCAGTATTTT. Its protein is CASSFTSSRTDTQYF.

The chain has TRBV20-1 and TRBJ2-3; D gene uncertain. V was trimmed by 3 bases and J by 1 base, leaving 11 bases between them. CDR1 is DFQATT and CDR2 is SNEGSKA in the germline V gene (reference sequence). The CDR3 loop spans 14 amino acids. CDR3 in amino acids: CSARAAPRTDTQYF. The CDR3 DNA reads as TGCAGTGCTAGGGCGGCGCCTCGCACAGATACGCAGTATTTT.

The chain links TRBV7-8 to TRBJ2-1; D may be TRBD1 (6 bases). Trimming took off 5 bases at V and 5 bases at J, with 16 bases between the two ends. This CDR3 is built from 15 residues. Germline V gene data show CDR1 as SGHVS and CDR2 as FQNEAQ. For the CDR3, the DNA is TGTGCCAGCAGCACCCCGGGACAAGGCAACAATGAGCAGTTCTTC. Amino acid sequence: CASSTPGQGNNEQFF.

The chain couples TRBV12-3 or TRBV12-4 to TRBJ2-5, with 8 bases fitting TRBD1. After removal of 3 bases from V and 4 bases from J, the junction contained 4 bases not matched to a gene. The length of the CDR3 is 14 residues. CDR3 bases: TGTGCCAGCAGTTTCACAGGGGGGTTAGAGACCCAGTACTTC. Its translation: CASSFTGGLETQYF.

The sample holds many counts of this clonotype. The CDR3 nucleotides are TGCAGTGCTAGAGGATTGCGGGCTAACAATGAGCAGTTCTTC. This sequence encodes CSARGLRANNEQFF. The J gene is TRBJ2-1, the V gene TRBV20-1; weak D call: TRBD2 (5 bases). V was trimmed by 1 base and J by 5 bases, leaving 12 bases between them. The CDR3 loop spans 14 amino acids. Germline CDR1 and CDR2: DFQATT and SNEGSKA (reference sequence).

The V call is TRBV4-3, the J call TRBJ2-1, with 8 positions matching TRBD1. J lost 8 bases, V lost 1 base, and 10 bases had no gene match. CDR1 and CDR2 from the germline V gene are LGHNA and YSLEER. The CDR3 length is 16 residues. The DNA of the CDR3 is TGCGCCAGCAGCCAAGCCTGGACAGGGAAAACAGATGAGCAGTTCTTC. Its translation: CASSQAWTGKTDEQFF.

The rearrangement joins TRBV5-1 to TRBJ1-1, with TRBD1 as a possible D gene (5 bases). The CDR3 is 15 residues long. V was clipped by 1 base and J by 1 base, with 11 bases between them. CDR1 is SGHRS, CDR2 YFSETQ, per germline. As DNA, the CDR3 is TGCGCCAGCAGCTTGTGGGGGGGATGGAACACTGAAGCTTTCTTT. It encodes CASSLWGGWNTEAFF.

CDR3 sequence (DNA): TGTGCCAGCAGCTTGGTCCCCATGGAGTATGGCTACACCTTC. Amino acids: CASSLVPMEYGYTF. This chain connects TRBV5-6 to TRBJ1-2; no firm D call. V was pared by 0 bases and J by 5 bases, with 11 bases between. The germline V gene has CDR1 SGHDT and CDR2 YYEEEE. The CDR3 is 14 amino acids.

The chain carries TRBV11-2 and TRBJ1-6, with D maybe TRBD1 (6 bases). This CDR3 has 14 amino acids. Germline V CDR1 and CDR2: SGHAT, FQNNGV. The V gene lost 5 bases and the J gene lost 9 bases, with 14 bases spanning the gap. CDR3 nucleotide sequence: TGTGCCAGCAGCGGGGGCTCCCAGGGTTCACCCCTCCACTTT. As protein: CASSGGSQGSPLHF. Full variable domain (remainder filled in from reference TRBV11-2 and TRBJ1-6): EAGVAQSPRYKIIEKRQSVAFWCNPISGHATLYWYQQILGQGPKLLIQFQNNGVVDDSQLPKDRFSAERLKGVDSTLKIQPAKLEDSAVYLCASSGGSQGSPLHFGNGTRLTVT.

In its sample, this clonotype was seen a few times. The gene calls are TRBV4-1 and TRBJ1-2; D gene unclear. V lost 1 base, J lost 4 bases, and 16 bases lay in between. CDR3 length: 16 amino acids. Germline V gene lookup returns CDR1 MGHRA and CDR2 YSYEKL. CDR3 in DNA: TGCGCCAGCAGCCAAGTCGGGGATGAGGACGTCTATGGCTACACCTTC. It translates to CASSQVGDEDVYGYTF.

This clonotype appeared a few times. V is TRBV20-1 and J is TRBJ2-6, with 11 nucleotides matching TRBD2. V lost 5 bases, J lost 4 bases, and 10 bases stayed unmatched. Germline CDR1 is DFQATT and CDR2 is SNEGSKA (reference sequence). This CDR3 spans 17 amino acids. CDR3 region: CSAVLAGVTLGANVLTF. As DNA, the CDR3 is TGCAGTGCTGTACTAGCGGGGGTTACCTTAGGGGCCAACGTCCTGACTTTC.

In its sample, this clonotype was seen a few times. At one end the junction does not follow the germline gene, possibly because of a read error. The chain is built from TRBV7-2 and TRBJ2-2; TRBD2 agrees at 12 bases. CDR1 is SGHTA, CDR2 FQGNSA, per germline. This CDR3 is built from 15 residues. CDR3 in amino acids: CASSLAGGYGGELFF. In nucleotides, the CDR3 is TGTGCCAGCAGCCTAGCGGGGGGGTACGGCGGGGAGCTGTTTTTT.

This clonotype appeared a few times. CDR3 loop: CSARPSPTQETQYF. The CDR3 region has the DNA TGCAGTGCTAGGCCCTCTCCGACCCAAGAGACCCAGTACTTC. This chain connects TRBV20-1 to TRBJ2-5, with D hard to call. Germline CDR1 DFQATT, CDR2 SNEGSKA (reference sequence). The CDR3 is 14 residues long. V gave up 3 bases and J gave up 1 base, with 12 bases separating them.

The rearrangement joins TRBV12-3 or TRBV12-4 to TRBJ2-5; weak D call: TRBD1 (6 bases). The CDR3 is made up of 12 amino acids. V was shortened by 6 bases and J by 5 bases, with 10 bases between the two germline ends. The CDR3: CASRRGKETQYF. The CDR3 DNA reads TGTGCCAGCAGGAGGGGGAAGGAGACCCAGTACTTC.

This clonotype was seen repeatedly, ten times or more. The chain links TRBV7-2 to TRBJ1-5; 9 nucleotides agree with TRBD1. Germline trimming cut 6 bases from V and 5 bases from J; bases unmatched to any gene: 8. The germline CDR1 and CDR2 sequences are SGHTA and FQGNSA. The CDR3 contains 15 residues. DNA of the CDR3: TGTGCCAGCAGTCTTCGACAGGGGGAGGATCAGCCCCAGCATTTT. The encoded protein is CASSLRQGEDQPQHF.

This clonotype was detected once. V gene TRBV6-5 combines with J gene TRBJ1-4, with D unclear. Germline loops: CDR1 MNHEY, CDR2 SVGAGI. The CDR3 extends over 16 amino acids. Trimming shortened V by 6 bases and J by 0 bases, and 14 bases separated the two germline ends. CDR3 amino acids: CASRRGAFATNEKLFF. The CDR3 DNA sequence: TGTGCCAGCAGGAGAGGAGCCTTTGCAACTAATGAAAAACTGTTTTTT.

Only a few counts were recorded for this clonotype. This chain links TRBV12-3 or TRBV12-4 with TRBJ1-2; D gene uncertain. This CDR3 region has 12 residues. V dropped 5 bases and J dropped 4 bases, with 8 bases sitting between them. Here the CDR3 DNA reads TGTGCCAGCAGTCCAGGAGGCTATGGCTACACCTTC. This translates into CASSPGGYGYTF.